This T cell receptor (beta chain) was obtained from a study of T-cell memory formation after mild COVID-19. Across the study: Largely donor-specific TCR clusters were found. Notes on the study in general: CD4+ contracting clones lay mainly in CM and EM, CD8+ ones in EMRA.

V shed 5 bases, J shed 10 bases, and the junction held 14 bases outside the gene matches. The CDR3 length is 16 residues. Germline V gives CDR1 KGHDR, CDR2 SFDVKD. cDNA libraries for TCR alpha and TCR beta, carrying sample barcodes and UMIs, came from 5'RACE with constant-segment primers. TCRdb used MiXCR to reprocess the 5' RACE reads, holding one entry per CDR3 protein. The sample shows fewer than 650,000 distinct CDR3 sequences, 17% of them seen only once. As concerns this clonotype: Its cognate antigen is unknown.

The TCR sequence derives from an adult woman who had mild COVID-19 (a few samples of this study predate the infection). Cell type and time point are not known. Sequenced: PBMCs or a T cell subset sorted from them (not recorded which). The chain employs TRBV24-1 and TRBJ2-1; the match to TRBD1 covers 9 bases. CDR3 protein: CATSASGTGWGVEQFF. As DNA, the CDR3 is TGTGCCACCAGTGCCTCCGGGACAGGGTGGGGTGTAGAGCAGTTCTTC.